One and the same sample provided the 21 T cell receptor beta chains below, sequenced in a study of blood T cell repertoires in COVID-19. TCRdb keeps only in-frame clones here, not all; method: immunoSEQ multiplex PCR. Among about 210,000 clones listed, under 90% were seen once. The sequencing input was PBMCs or T cells enriched from blood (not recorded which). The receptor source for this set is a woman in her forties or fifties with acute COVID-19.

The chain employs TRBV7-6 and TRBJ2-7, with 9 nucleotides matching TRBD1. Trimming at V came to 5 bases and at J to 3 bases, leaving 8 bases not matched to a gene. Germline loops: CDR1 SGHVS, CDR2 FNYEAQ. CDR3 length: 15 amino acids. The CDR3 nucleotides are TGTGCCAGCAGCCTGCGGACAGGGGCTGGCTACGAGCAGTACTTC. This encodes CASSLRTGAGYEQYF.

This chain joins TRBV28 and TRBJ2-2; 8 nucleotides match TRBD1. The germline V gene encodes CDR1 MDHEN and CDR2 SYDVKM. This CDR3 is built from 16 residues. J gave up 1 base and V 6 bases, and 7 bases lay outside the gene matches. In DNA form, the CDR3 reads TGTGCCAGCAGAAGGACAGGGCTCGAGAACACCGGGGAGCTGTTTTTT. Translation: CASRRTGLENTGELFF.

The chain is built from TRBV24-1 and TRBJ1-1; TRBD1 matches 7 bases. CDR3 size: 14 residues. V was clipped by 7 bases and J by 6 bases; unmatched bases: 10. The germline V gene encodes CDR1 KGHDR and CDR2 SFDVKD. The CDR3 here is CATRTGRGSSEAFF. The CDR3 bases are TGTGCCACCAGGACAGGGCGCGGTTCCTCTGAAGCTTTCTTT.

V gene TRBV5-4 combines with J gene TRBJ1-1; no definite D call. Per germline, CDR1 SGHNT and CDR2 YYREEE (reference sequence). This CDR3 is 15 amino acids long. Trimming shortened V by 0 bases and J by 1 base, and 10 bases separated the two germline ends. CDR3 sequence: CASSLVGGQNTEAFF. For the CDR3, the DNA is TGTGCCAGCAGCTTGGTCGGAGGGCAGAACACTGAAGCTTTCTTT.

Only one count was recorded for this clone. The rearrangement links TRBV15 to TRBJ1-2, with D maybe TRBD1 (6 bases). V was clipped by 5 bases and J by 4 bases, with 20 bases between them. This CDR3 comprises 16 residues. Germline V CDR1 and CDR2: LNHNV, YYDKDF (reference sequence). The CDR3: CATSGRQEADLYGYTF. CDR3 DNA: TGTGCCACCAGCGGTAGACAGGAGGCGGACCTCTATGGCTACACCTTC.

This clone turned up a few times. The chain joins TRBV5-5 to TRBJ1-2; a possible D gene is TRBD1 (6 bases). Germline V gene data show CDR1 as SGHKS and CDR2 as YYEKEE (reference sequence). V was cut by 0 bases and J by 7 bases, with 22 bases left in between. The CDR3 runs to 17 residues. CDR3 DNA sequence: TGTGCCAGCAGCTTGGATCTGAGTCCGGCAGGGGATGGTGGCTACACCTTC. It encodes CASSLDLSPAGDGGYTF.

The J gene is TRBJ1-2, the V gene TRBV7-9; D is ambiguous. V lost 1 base and J lost 8, with 14 bases in between. Germline CDR1 SEHNR, CDR2 FQNEAQ (reference sequence). The CDR3 is made up of 14 amino acids. The CDR3 DNA reads as TGTGCCAGCAGCTTAGGGTGGAGGCTTGGCGGCTACACCTTC. Translating gives CASSLGWRLGGYTF.

The chain links TRBV9 to TRBJ2-3, with 10 bases identical to TRBD1. This CDR3 is built from 17 residues. Germline loops: CDR1 SGDLS, CDR2 YYNGEE. J was trimmed by 0 bases and V by 4 bases; bases with no gene match: 8. The CDR3 DNA is TGTGCCAGCAGCTTCGACAGGGGGCATCTTAGCACAGATACGCAGTATTTT. This sequence encodes CASSFDRGHLSTDTQYF.

V is TRBV13 and J is TRBJ2-7, with 7 bases identical to TRBD2. Trimming cost V 5 bases and J 2 bases; bases outside gene matches: 12. Per germline, CDR1 PRHDT and CDR2 FYEKMQ (reference sequence). The CDR3 length is 16 residues. The CDR3 here is CASSRPPLAQAYEQYF. The CDR3 nucleotides are TGTGCCAGCAGCAGACCGCCACTAGCGCAGGCCTACGAGCAGTACTTC.

This chain links TRBV19 with TRBJ1-1, with D unclear. V lost 5 bases, J lost 7 bases, and 8 bases lay in between. The CDR3 covers 11 residues. Per germline, CDR1 LNHDA and CDR2 SQIVND (reference sequence). CDR3 region: CASSARGEAFF. The CDR3 nucleotides read TGTGCCAGTAGTGCGCGGGGTGAAGCTTTCTTT.

For this clone: The identical CDR3 is also encoded by other nucleotide sequences in the sample. J is TRBJ2-5 and V is TRBV18; a possible D gene is TRBD1 (6 bases). The ends were cut back, 3 bases at V and 1 base at J, with 12 bases in the middle. The CDR3 contains 15 residues. Germline assignment: CDR1 KGHSH and CDR2 LQKENI. The CDR3 bases are TGTGCCAGCTCACCGAGCTGGGGGCCCCAAGAGACCCAGTACTTC. Its protein product is CASSPSWGPQETQYF.

The chain employs TRBV7-8 and TRBJ2-2, with D maybe TRBD2 (6 bases). V was trimmed by 6 bases and J by 4 bases, leaving 15 bases between them. The CDR3 runs 15 residues. Germline V CDR1 and CDR2: SGHVS, FQNEAQ. CDR3 sequence: CASRAVRGGTGELFF. The CDR3 bases are TGTGCCAGCAGAGCGGTGCGGGGCGGCACCGGGGAGCTGTTTTTT.

The chain is built from TRBV7-2 and TRBJ2-1; D call uncertain. This CDR3 contains 12 residues. Trimming removed 2 bases at V and 6 bases at J, with 5 bases between. The V gene's germline CDR1 is SGHTA and CDR2 FQGNSA. The chain's CDR3 is CASSLFSNEQFF. CDR3 DNA sequence: TGTGCCAGCAGCTTATTTAGCAATGAGCAGTTCTTC.

This chain links TRBV3-1 (or the pseudogene TRBV3-2) with TRBJ1-6, with D tentatively TRBD1 (6 bases). CDR3 length equals 17 residues. The V end was cut by 5 bases, the J end by 9 bases, with 23 bases between. CDR1 is LGHDT, CDR2 YNNKEL, per germline (reference sequence). CDR3 sequence (DNA): TGTGCCAGCAGCGAGCTTCCTCCAGGTCCAGGGGTTTCACCCCTCCACTTT. It is translated as CASSELPPGPGVSPLHF.

The chain uses TRBV7-2 and TRBJ2-1; 7 nucleotides line up with TRBD1. The germline CDR1 and CDR2 sequences are SGHTA and FQGNSA. Losses at the gene ends were 4 bases for V and 9 bases for J; bases not matched to a gene: 9. The CDR3 loop spans 14 amino acids. The chain's CDR3 is CASSSTRTGTEQFF. CDR3 sequence (DNA): TGTGCCAGCAGCTCAACTCGGACAGGCACTGAGCAGTTCTTC.

The chain uses TRBV4-3 and TRBJ1-4, with D perhaps TRBD1 (6 bases). This CDR3 is 12 amino acids long. V dropped 1 base and J dropped 10 bases, with 7 bases sitting between them. Germline V gene data show CDR1 as LGHNA and CDR2 as YSLEER. The CDR3 DNA follows: TGCGCCAGCAGCCAAGCACAGGGAAAACTGTTTTTT. This encodes CASSQAQGKLFF.

The chain uses TRBV5-4 and TRBJ2-3, with TRBD2 matching 9 bases. Germline V CDR1 and CDR2: SGHNT, YYREEE (reference sequence). V trimming: 5 bases; J trimming: 4 bases; junction bases outside the gene matches: 17. This CDR3 contains 18 residues. CDR3 loop: CASRRLAVLGDGADTQYF. The CDR3 DNA is TGTGCCAGCAGACGACTAGCGGTATTAGGAGATGGCGCAGATACGCAGTATTTT.

The rearrangement joins TRBV11-1 to TRBJ2-7; 9 bases are a match to TRBD1. Germline V gene data show CDR1 as SGHAT and CDR2 as FQDESV (reference sequence). J was trimmed by 4 bases and V by 5 bases; bases with no gene match: 9. The CDR3 consists of 15 residues. The CDR3 DNA sequence: TGTGCCAGCAGCGCTTACAGGGGGCGTTGGTACGAGCAGTACTTC. It codes for CASSAYRGRWYEQYF. Complete variable domain (other parts from reference TRBV11-1 and TRBJ2-7): EAEVAQSPRYKITEKSQAVAFWCDPISGHATLYWYRQILGQGPELLVQFQDESVVDDSQLPKDRFSAERLKGVDSTLKIQPAELGDSAMYLCASSAYRGRWYEQYFGPGTRLTVT.

The sample holds many counts of this clone. The gene calls are TRBV16 and TRBJ2-5, with D perhaps matching TRBD2 (5 bases). The V gene's germline CDR1 is KGHSY and CDR2 FQNENV. The CDR3 runs 13 residues. V was trimmed by 3 bases and J by 1 base, leaving 6 bases between them. CDR3 DNA sequence: TGTGCCAGCAGCCAGGGGAGCCAAGAGACCCAGTACTTC. It specifies CASSQGSQETQYF.

This clone was counted many times. The genes are TRBV11-3 and TRBJ2-2; possibly TRBD2 for D (6 bases). Trimming removed 5 bases at V and 0 bases at J, with 19 bases between. Germline lookup yields CDR1 SGHNT and CDR2 YENEEA. The CDR3 extends over 18 amino acids. The chain's CDR3 is CASSAIMGGTTNTGELFF. CDR3 DNA sequence: TGTGCCAGCAGCGCCATTATGGGGGGTACCACGAACACCGGGGAGCTGTTTTTT.

The rearrangement uses TRBV28 and TRBJ1-5, with 7 positions matching TRBD1. Germline CDR1 MDHEN, CDR2 SYDVKM. The CDR3 contains 14 residues. Germline trimming cut 5 bases from V and 5 bases from J; bases unmatched to any gene: 6. For the CDR3, the DNA is TGTGCCAGCAGTGAGACAGGGAATGATCAGCCCCAGCATTTT. Amino acids: CASSETGNDQPQHF.